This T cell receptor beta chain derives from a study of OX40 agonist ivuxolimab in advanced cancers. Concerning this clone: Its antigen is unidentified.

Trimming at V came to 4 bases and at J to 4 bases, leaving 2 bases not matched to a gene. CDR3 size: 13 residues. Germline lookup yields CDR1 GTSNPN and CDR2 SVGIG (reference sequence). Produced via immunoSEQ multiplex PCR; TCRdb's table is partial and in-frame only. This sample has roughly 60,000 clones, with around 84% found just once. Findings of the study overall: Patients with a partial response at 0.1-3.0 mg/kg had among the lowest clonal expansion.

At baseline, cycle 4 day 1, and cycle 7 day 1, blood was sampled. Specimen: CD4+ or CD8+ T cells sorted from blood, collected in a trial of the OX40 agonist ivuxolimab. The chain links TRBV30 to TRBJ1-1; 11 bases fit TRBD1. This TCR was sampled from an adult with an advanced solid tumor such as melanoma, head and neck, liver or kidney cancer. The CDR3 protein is CAWKGQGGTEAFF. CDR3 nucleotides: TGTGCCTGGAAGGGACAGGGGGGCACTGAAGCTTTCTTT.